This T cell receptor (beta chain) was observed in a study of T cell repertoires in cytomegalovirus infection. In the study overall: CMV infection and matching HLA type were both indicated by public TCR beta signatures.

About this clonotype itself: What it binds is unknown.

Via MiXCR, TCRdb re-called the reads, giving one row per CDR3 protein. The sample includes roughly 700,000 distinct CDR3 sequences, around 32% seen only once; the top ten take over 15%. This TCR came from a human donor in good health (CMV status not recorded). Some clones in this sample may be carry-over from other donors' samples. This specimen consisted of cultured PBMCs, obtained from culture after CMV antigen stimulation.

The CDR3 sequence is CASTLTGQGGYEQFF. CDR3 bases: TGTGCCAGCACCCTCACGGGACAGGGTGGATATGAGCAGTTCTTC. V is TRBV12-3 or TRBV12-4 and J is TRBJ2-1; 9 nucleotides line up with TRBD1. V lost 7 bases, J lost 8 bases, and 12 bases stayed unmatched. The CDR3 contains 15 residues.